One sample yielded the 12 T cell receptor beta chains listed below, sequenced in a study of shared clonotypes between healthy human individuals. The method was immunoSEQ multiplex PCR; TCRdb's version includes in-frame clones alone and lacks a portion of them. The sample includes roughly 700,000 clones, over 65% of them seen just once. Sequenced sample: memory CD4+ T cells sorted from blood. The subset denotes: CD45RA-negative fraction. These receptors were obtained from a woman aged 30 to 39 in good health.

CDR3 DNA sequence: TGTGCCAGCAGTTGGCCCTCCGGAGGCTACACCTTC. It encodes CASSWPSGGYTF. This sequence joins TRBV28 and TRBJ1-2; D is undetermined. V lost 4 bases and J lost 8, with 11 bases in between. Germline V gives CDR1 MDHEN, CDR2 SYDVKM. This CDR3 region has 12 residues.

The chain carries TRBV27 and TRBJ1-5; tentatively, D is TRBD1 (5 bases). The germline gives CDR1 MNHEY, CDR2 SMNVEV (reference sequence). There are 14 residues in the CDR3. The germline V and J ends were trimmed by 8 bases and 1 base, with 12 bases remaining between them. CDR3 region: CASSPWGSNQPQHF. The CDR3 DNA follows: TGTGCCAGCTCCCCCTGGGGGAGCAATCAGCCCCAGCATTTT.

This clone was counted once. The chain carries TRBV20-1 and TRBJ2-1, with no clear D. Trimming shortened V by 6 bases and J by 10 bases, and 13 bases separated the two germline ends. The CDR3 totals 11 residues. Germline V CDR1 and CDR2: DFQATT, SNEGSKA (reference sequence). The CDR3 sequence is CSARSPVEQFF. The CDR3 bases are TGCAGTGCGAGAAGTCCCGTAGAGCAGTTCTTC.

As concerns this clone: This may be a read error, as it is one base from a much larger clone. Other DNA variants within this sample encode the same CDR3. This chain joins TRBV28 and TRBJ1-2; D unclear. The germline V and J ends were trimmed by 2 bases and 0 bases, with 4 bases remaining between them. Germline CDR1 reads MDHEN; CDR2 reads SYDVKM. CDR3 length: 13 residues. DNA for the CDR3: TGTGCCAGCAGTTTAGCAGCTAACTATGGCTACACCTTC. Translation gives CASSLAANYGYTF.

The sample holds a few counts of this clone. The chain couples TRBV28 to TRBJ1-2; the D gene is possibly TRBD1 (6 bases). CDR1 is MDHEN and CDR2 is SYDVKM in the germline V gene. Trimming shortened V by 5 bases and J by 4 bases, and 14 bases separated the two germline ends. The CDR3 consists of 14 residues. The CDR3 bases are TGTGCCAGCAGTGGGAACAGGGTGAGCTATGGCTACACCTTC. This codes for CASSGNRVSYGYTF.

The chain joins TRBV5-1 to TRBJ2-3; possible D gene TRBD1, 6 bases. Germline V gene data show CDR1 as SGHRS and CDR2 as YFSETQ. The CDR3 is 13 residues long. The V end lost 0 bases, the J end lost 5 bases, and 7 bases lay between the germline ends. This CDR3 is CASSLGGQDTQYF. The CDR3 region has the DNA TGCGCCAGCAGCTTGGGGGGGCAAGATACGCAGTATTTT.

The rearrangement links TRBV10-3 to TRBJ1-1; D is uncertain. This CDR3 spans 13 amino acids. V shed 0 bases and J shed 5 bases, with 7 bases lying between them. Germline V CDR1 and CDR2: ENHRY, SYGVKD. CDR3 loop: CAISESSGTEAFF. The CDR3 coding sequence is TGTGCCATCAGTGAGTCGTCGGGGACTGAAGCTTTCTTT.

The genes are TRBV2 and TRBJ2-7; D is possibly TRBD1 (6 bases). V lost 4 bases and J 2 bases, leaving 12 bases between the germline ends. The length of the CDR3 is 14 residues. CDR1 is SNHLY, CDR2 FYNNEI, per germline. CDR3 bases: TGTGCCAGCAGTGTTGGGGACACCACCTACGAGCAGTACTTC. It translates to CASSVGDTTYEQYF.

Comments on this clone: The sample carries other DNA sequences with the same CDR3. Written as DNA, the CDR3 is TGTGCCAGCTCATCGGGACAGGAAGAGACCCAGTACTTC. Translated: CASSSGQEETQYF. The chain links TRBV18 to TRBJ2-5; 8 nucleotides align to TRBD1. With 5 bases clipped from V and 3 bases from J, the junction kept 2 bases outside the gene matches. Germline CDR1 is KGHSH and CDR2 is LQKENI. This CDR3 region has 13 residues.

CDR3 sequence: CASSRAVGVPGNTIYF. CDR3 DNA: TGTGCCAGCAGCCGGGCAGTTGGGGTCCCTGGAAACACCATATATTTT. The chain carries TRBV7-6 and TRBJ1-3, with D uncertain. The CDR3 is 16 amino acids. Trimming left V 5 bases short and J 2 bases short, with 16 bases between. Germline assignment: CDR1 SGHVS and CDR2 FNYEAQ.

CDR3: CASSSDVETQYF. Written as DNA, the CDR3 is TGTGCCAGCAGTTCGGACGTAGAGACCCAGTACTTC. The chain uses TRBV7-9 and TRBJ2-5, with D unclear. The CDR3 has 12 residues. CDR1 and CDR2 from the germline V gene are SEHNR and FQNEAQ (reference sequence). The ends were cut back, 6 bases at V and 4 bases at J, with 9 bases in the middle.

The CDR3 region has the DNA TGTGCCAGCAGTCGGACAGGAGCTAATGAAAAACTGTTTTTT. Its protein product is CASSRTGANEKLFF. V is TRBV6-5 and J is TRBJ1-4, with TRBD1 identical over 7 bases. V dropped 5 bases and J dropped 3; count of bases not matched to a gene: 3. CDR3 size: 14 residues. Germline assignment: CDR1 MNHEY and CDR2 SVGAGI.